Listed here is a single T cell receptor (beta chain). Its cognate antigen is unknown. TRB amplification used roughly 250 ng of peripheral blood genomic DNA. This entry is derived from a study of T cell clusters in autoimmune cytopenias. Study-wide context: Per sample, median TRB depth was about 52,000 reads, yielding a median about 2,400 distinct clonotypes.

General study findings and limits: TRB repertoire shifts in secondary cytopenia and chronic lymphocytic leukemia mostly reflected lymphoma, not autoimmunity. Physiological T cell clusters of healthy donors were apparently absent in primary autoimmune cytopenia patients.

TRB rearrangements were amplified by touch-down multiplex PCR with mixed TRB-A/B primers. TCRdb processed the multiplex PCR reads again and assigns one entry to each CDR3 protein, with no DNA. The sample has 3,000 to 4,000 distinct CDR3 sequences. The CDR3 has 14 residues. The germline V gene encodes CDR1 DFQATT and CDR2 SNEGSKA (reference sequence). The material sequenced was peripheral blood. The chain carries TRBV20-1 and TRBJ2-3; with no DNA, the TCRdb D assignment of TRBD1 cannot be verified. This clonotype originated in a human donor with an autoimmune cytopenia or autoimmune hepatitis (not recorded which). The chain's CDR3 is CSASRAGGTDTQYF.